Below are 20 T cell receptor beta chains sequenced from a single sample in a study of blood T cells in healthy people across ages. Combining a sample-barcoded 5' primer with a J-beta primer mix, a second PCR ran for roughly 7 to 12 cycles. TCRdb reanalysed the 5' RACE reads using MiXCR and keeps one entry per CDR3 protein. The sample lists 1.5 million to 2 million distinct CDR3 sequences; roughly a third were seen once. Material: blood. These receptors all come from a woman in her twenties or thirties in good health.

The chain is built from TRBV5-1 and TRBJ2-1; 11 bases fit TRBD1. The V and J ends lost 3 bases and 7 bases, in that order; junction bases with no gene match: 6. The CDR3 length is 15 residues. Germline V gene lookup returns CDR1 SGHRS and CDR2 YFSETQ. The CDR3 loop is CASSWTGGVSNEQFF. The CDR3 nucleotides are TGCGCCAGCAGCTGGACAGGGGGCGTGAGTAATGAGCAGTTCTTC. The full variable domain, completed using reference TRBV5-1 and TRBJ2-1, is KAGVTQTPRYLIKTRGQQVTLSCSPISGHRSVSWYQQTPGQGLQFLFEYFSETQRNKGNFPGRFSGRQFSNSRSEMNVSTLELGDSALYLCASSWTGGVSNEQFFGPGTRLTVL.

The V gene is TRBV28, the J gene TRBJ2-7, with D perhaps TRBD2 (5 bases). Germline values: CDR1 MDHEN, CDR2 SYDVKM. This CDR3 spans 14 amino acids. Trimming removed 8 bases from V and 5 bases from J, with 19 bases in between. The CDR3 loop is CASAGVRVKNEQYF. For the CDR3, the DNA is TGTGCCAGCGCCGGGGTGCGGGTAAAGAACGAGCAGTACTTC.

The genes are TRBV6-6 and TRBJ2-2; 9 nucleotides align to TRBD1. The CDR3 loop spans 15 amino acids. V shed 5 bases and J 9 bases; nucleotides not matched to a gene: 10. CDR1 and CDR2 from the germline V gene are MNHNY and SVGAGI (reference sequence). The CDR3 DNA follows: TGTGCCAGCAGTCACCTGGGACAGGGTAACCGGGAGCTGTTTTTT. It codes for CASSHLGQGNRELFF.

V and J are TRBV5-1 and TRBJ2-7, with 7 bases that match TRBD1. CDR1 SGHRS and CDR2 YFSETQ come from the germline V gene. This CDR3 region has 14 residues. After removal of 0 bases from V and 9 bases from J, the junction contained 9 bases not matched to a gene. For the CDR3, the DNA is TGCGCCAGCAGCTTGGTCGACAGGGAGAACGGGCAGTACTTC. It codes for CASSLVDRENGQYF.

This clonotype occurred a few times. The chain employs TRBV5-1 and TRBJ2-7, with 8 bases identical to TRBD1. There are 15 residues in the CDR3. Trimming cost V 5 bases and J 3 bases; bases outside gene matches: 10. Germline values: CDR1 SGHRS, CDR2 YFSETQ. The CDR3 bases are TGCGCCAGCAGACTCGACAGGGGAGTTGGCTACGAGCAGTACTTC. It translates to CASRLDRGVGYEQYF.

This chain's CDR3 is CASSPPVSGYGYTF. CDR3 DNA: TGTGCCAGCTCACCACCGGTCTCGGGGTATGGCTACACCTTC. The chain joins TRBV18 to TRBJ1-2, with D uncertain. V lost 0 bases, J lost 5 bases, and 10 bases lay in between. The length of the CDR3 is 14 residues. CDR1 and CDR2 from the germline V gene are KGHSH and LQKENI. The full variable domain, with the rest looked up from reference TRBV18 and TRBJ1-2, is NAGVMQNPRHLVRRRGQEARLRCSPMKGHSHVYWYRQLPEEGLKFMVYLQKENIIDESGMPKERFSAEFPKEGPSILRIQQVVRGDSAAYFCASSPPVSGYGYTFGSGTRLTVV.

The chain joins TRBV20-1 to TRBJ1-5, with D unresolved. Germline CDR1 DFQATT, CDR2 SNEGSKA (reference sequence). V was pared by 3 bases and J by 6 bases, with 15 bases between. The CDR3 consists of 14 residues. CDR3 sequence reads: CSASWGRMGQPQHF. CDR3 sequence (DNA): TGCAGTGCTAGCTGGGGTAGGATGGGTCAGCCCCAGCATTTT.

The chain joins TRBV13 to TRBJ1-2, with D unresolved. Between the trimmed V and J ends, which lost 0 bases and 4 bases, there was a span of 12 bases. The CDR3 consists of 15 residues. Germline CDR1 PRHDT, CDR2 FYEKMQ (reference sequence). CDR3 sequence reads: CASSLGMDRFYGYTF. As DNA, the CDR3 is TGTGCCAGCAGCTTAGGAATGGACCGATTCTATGGCTACACCTTC.

There are many counts of this clonotype. This chain connects TRBV5-1 to TRBJ2-5; 7 nucleotides match TRBD1. This CDR3 is built from 14 residues. V was clipped by 3 bases and J by 4 bases; unmatched bases: 6. Germline V lookup: CDR1 SGHRS, CDR2 YFSETQ. Written as DNA, the CDR3 is TGCGCCAGCAGCTCGGGACAGCCCCCAGAGACCCAGTACTTC. Protein sequence: CASSSGQPPETQYF.

This chain uses TRBV20-1 with TRBJ1-1; 7 nucleotides line up with TRBD1. This CDR3 is 17 amino acids long. After removal of 3 bases from V and 7 bases from J, the junction contained 20 bases not matched to a gene. The germline V gene encodes CDR1 DFQATT and CDR2 SNEGSKA (reference sequence). In DNA, the CDR3 is TGCAGTGCTAGTCGGTTAGTATCGAAGGGGGCGTGGATTGAAGCTTTCTTT. Amino acid sequence: CSASRLVSKGAWIEAFF.

The chain has TRBV27 and TRBJ2-5, with 8 bases matching TRBD1. The CDR3 has 15 amino acids. Germline CDR1 MNHEY, CDR2 SMNVEV (reference sequence). Germline trimming cut 5 bases from V and 5 bases from J; bases unmatched to any gene: 10. CDR3 protein: CASSTRDRLGETQYF. The CDR3, as DNA: TGTGCCAGCAGTACGAGGGACAGGTTGGGGGAGACCCAGTACTTC.

The chain joins TRBV7-2 to TRBJ2-1; D not resolved. CDR3 length: 11 residues. Germline V CDR1 and CDR2: SGHTA, FQGNSA. Trimming removed 7 bases from V and 4 bases from J, with 5 bases in between. The CDR3 DNA reads TGTGCCAGCACCAAATACAATGAGCAGTTCTTC. This translates into CASTKYNEQFF.

The chain recombines TRBV6-2 or TRBV6-3 with TRBJ2-2; possibly TRBD2 for D (5 bases). Germline CDR1 and CDR2: MNHEY and SVGEGT. V lost 2 bases and J 0 bases, leaving 7 bases between the germline ends. The CDR3 length is 15 residues. The CDR3 DNA is TGTGCCAGCAGTTACCCAGCGGCGAACACCGGGGAGCTGTTTTTT. It codes for CASSYPAANTGELFF.

In this sample, this clonotype turned up many times. This rearrangement joins TRBV29-1 to TRBJ2-7; 7 nucleotides align to TRBD2. Germline assignment: CDR1 SQVTM and CDR2 ANQGSEA. Trimming at V came to 3 bases and at J to 3 bases, leaving 8 bases not matched to a gene. This CDR3 contains 14 residues. The CDR3 region has the DNA TGCAGCGTTGAGTGGGCTAGCGGCGACTACGAGCAGTACTTC. Amino acid sequence: CSVEWASGDYEQYF.

This CDR3 is CSAPPVQSSTYEQYF. DNA of the CDR3: TGCAGTGCCCCGCCGGTTCAGTCAAGTACCTACGAGCAGTACTTC. The chain joins TRBV20-1 to TRBJ2-7; D gene unclear. Germline loops: CDR1 DFQATT, CDR2 SNEGSKA (reference sequence). The germline V and J ends were trimmed by 6 bases and 2 bases, with 20 bases remaining between them. The CDR3 contains 15 residues.

The chain carries TRBV3-1 and TRBJ1-1; D remains unclear. CDR3 size: 15 residues. Trimming shortened V by 0 bases and J by 8 bases, and 16 bases separated the two germline ends. Germline V CDR1 and CDR2: LGHDT, YNNKEL (reference sequence). In DNA, the CDR3 is TGTGCCAGCAGCCAAGATCTGAGACACGGAGGAGAAGCTTTCTTT. Amino acids: CASSQDLRHGGEAFF. Looking up the rest from reference TRBV3-1 and TRBJ1-1 gives the full variable domain: DTAVSQTPKYLVTQMGNDKSIKCEQNLGHDTMYWYKQDSKKFLKIMFSYNNKELIINETVPNRFSPKSPDKAHLNLHINSLELGDSAVYFCASSQDLRHGGEAFFGQGTRLTVV.

The chain links TRBV11-2 to TRBJ2-1, with D perhaps being TRBD1 or TRBD2 (6 bases each). This CDR3 contains 17 residues. V was trimmed by 0 bases and J by 6 bases, leaving 18 bases between them. Germline V gene lookup returns CDR1 SGHAT and CDR2 FQNNGV. CDR3 coding DNA: TGTGCCAGCAGCTTAGATGTGGGGACCAGGGGACTCAATGAGCAGTTCTTC. The encoded protein is CASSLDVGTRGLNEQFF.

The chain is built from TRBV13 and TRBJ2-5; D not certain. This CDR3 is 13 amino acids long. CDR1 and CDR2 (germline): PRHDT, FYEKMQ (reference sequence). V lost 7 bases and J lost 0, with 9 bases in between. The CDR3 loop is CASTLEYQETQYF. In DNA, the CDR3 is TGTGCCAGCACCCTCGAGTACCAAGAGACCCAGTACTTC.

The rearrangement links TRBV9 to TRBJ2-3, with 7 bases aligning to TRBD2. The ends lost 0 bases at V and 4 bases at J; junction bases unmatched: 11. CDR1 and CDR2 (germline): SGDLS, YYNGEE. CDR3 size: 17 residues. The CDR3 nucleotides read TGTGCCAGCAGCGTAGTGGGAGGGCATCTGGGATCAGATACGCAGTATTTT. It specifies CASSVVGGHLGSDTQYF.

V gene TRBV18 combines with J gene TRBJ2-1, with 9 positions matching TRBD1. In germline, CDR1 is KGHSH, CDR2 LQKENI. CDR3 length equals 15 residues. V lost 6 bases to trimming and J lost 9 bases; unmatched junction nucleotides: 12. CDR3 residues: CASSPGQGFFVEQFF. CDR3 sequence (DNA): TGTGCCAGCTCCCCGGGACAGGGATTCTTTGTTGAGCAGTTCTTC.